The 10 T cell receptor beta chains given below trace back to one sample, sequenced in a study of CD8 T cells in ankylosing spondylitis listed by TCRdb under 2017. Library method: 5' RACE. TCRdb records Illumina HiSeq 2500 as the sequencer. Using fastp trimming at Q25 and MiXCR clonotype assembly, TCRdb reanalyzed the public sequencing data and kept in-frame beta chains. Here each entry gathers all rows of one CDR3 protein and keeps the most common genes and DNA. This sample comprises under 300,000 distinct CDR3 sequences, about 10% of them detected only once. The ten largest clones capture 6.8% of the sample. Input material: blood, either unsorted or a sorted T cell fraction (not recorded which). Receptors were obtained from a male donor with ankylosing spondylitis or in good health (not recorded which).

The table lists this clonotype with many counts. The chain employs TRBV5-1 and TRBJ2-1; 9 bases match TRBD1. This CDR3 region has 15 residues. J gave up 2 bases and V 4 bases, and 4 bases lay outside the gene matches. Germline CDR1 and CDR2: SGHRS and YFSETQ. The CDR3 coding sequence is TGCGCCAGCAGCCGAGGACAGGGGCCCTACAATGAGCAGTTCTTC. This sequence encodes CASSRGQGPYNEQFF.

This clonotype was recorded at least ten times. The V gene is TRBV20-1, the J gene TRBJ1-5; 8 bases align to TRBD1. There are 15 residues in the CDR3. Germline assignment: CDR1 DFQATT and CDR2 SNEGSKA (reference sequence). Trimming at V came to 4 bases and at J to 5 bases, leaving 10 bases not matched to a gene. The CDR3 sequence: CSATTGQVGDQPQHF. The DNA for the CDR3 is TGCAGTGCTACTACGGGACAGGTAGGGGATCAGCCCCAGCATTTT.

This clonotype was recorded many times. The V gene is TRBV7-6, the J gene TRBJ2-3, with 8 bases fitting TRBD2. V lost 6 bases, J lost 3 bases, and 11 bases stayed unmatched. The CDR3 spans 16 residues. Germline V lookup: CDR1 SGHVS, CDR2 FNYEAQ. For the CDR3, the DNA is TGTGCCAGCAGTTTTTACTCGGGAGGGCCTACAGATACGCAGTATTTT. It yields the protein CASSFYSGGPTDTQYF.

This clonotype has ten or more counts. The J gene is TRBJ1-2, the V gene TRBV5-1; TRBD1 matches at 7 bases. Trimming at V came to 3 bases and at J to 3 bases, leaving 8 bases not matched to a gene. Germline V gene sequence: CDR1 SGHRS, CDR2 YFSETQ. This CDR3 spans 15 amino acids. The CDR3 bases are TGCGCCAGCAGCTCCCAGGACAGGTTCCACTATGGCTACACCTTC. This codes for CASSSQDRFHYGYTF.

This chain uses TRBV28 with TRBJ1-6, with a possible D match to TRBD1 (6 bases). V was clipped by 8 bases and J by 2 bases, with 10 bases between them. This CDR3 is 14 amino acids long. Germline CDR1 reads MDHEN; CDR2 reads SYDVKM. CDR3 protein: CASRTVPYNSPLHF. The CDR3 DNA reads as TGTGCCAGCCGGACAGTTCCCTATAATTCACCCCTCCACTTT.

A note on this clonotype: Since a much larger clone is just one base distant, this may be a read error. The chain recombines TRBV12-3 or TRBV12-4 with TRBJ2-7, with D maybe TRBD2 (5 bases). The CDR3 extends over 16 amino acids. V gave up 2 bases and J gave up 3 bases, with 17 bases separating them. CDR3 residues: CASSLYFGPGIYEQYF. The DNA for the CDR3 is TGTGCCAGCAGTTTATACTTTGGCCCGGGAATCTACGAGCAGTACTTC.

This chain connects TRBV2 to TRBJ2-1; D not resolved. The CDR3 consists of 16 residues. V lost 2 bases, J lost 0 bases, and 11 bases lay in between. CDR1 and CDR2 (germline): SNHLY, FYNNEI. The DNA for the CDR3 is TGTGCCAGCAGTGAAACTTTTCTGAGCTCCTACAATGAGCAGTTCTTC. Translated: CASSETFLSSYNEQFF.

The DNA for the CDR3 is TGTGCCAGCAGCCAAGATTGGGGTGCAGGGGGCTACTACAATGAGCAGTTCTTC. It encodes CASSQDWGAGGYYNEQFF. The chain employs TRBV3-1 and TRBJ2-1; 8 nucleotides agree with TRBD1. V lost 0 bases, J lost 3 bases, and 10 bases stayed unmatched. The V gene's germline CDR1 is LGHDT and CDR2 YNNKEL (reference sequence). The CDR3 runs to 18 residues.

Remarks on this clonotype: A much larger clone sits a single nucleotide away, making a read error possible. The chain links TRBV5-1 to TRBJ2-1; the D gene could be TRBD1 or TRBD2 (5 bases each). The CDR3 length is 12 residues. Trimming shortened V by 4 bases and J by 11 bases, and 13 bases separated the two germline ends. From germline, CDR1 is SGHRS and CDR2 YFSETQ. The CDR3 bases are TGCGCCAGCAGCCCCACAGGAGGTAAGCAGTTCTTC. Protein product: CASSPTGGKQFF.

As for this clonotype: A much more abundant neighbour one base away suggests this may be a read error. The chain recombines TRBV6-1 with TRBJ2-3, with 7 bases lining up with TRBD1. CDR1 is MNHNS, CDR2 SASEGT, per germline. CDR3 size: 17 residues. Trimming at V came to 6 bases and at J to 6 bases, leaving 18 bases not matched to a gene. The CDR3 bases are TGTGCCAGCAGAACAGACAGGGCATTATATATGTGGGATACGCAGTATTTT. It encodes CASRTDRALYMWDTQYF.